The TCR beta chain described here comes from a study of blood T cell repertoires in COVID-19. The wider study: The cDNA or gDNA used as material had been derived from T cells, B-cell-depleted T cells, or PBMCs.

Assay used: immunoSEQ multiplex PCR; TCRdb lists only in-frame clones, some missing. The data contain over 250,000 clones, more than 75% of them singletons. This clonotype originated in a woman between 40 and 50 years old who had recovered from COVID-19. The source material was peripheral blood.

The CDR3 here is CSASGLAVPTGGELFF. CDR3 in DNA: TGCAGTGCTAGTGGGCTAGCGGTCCCCACGGGCGGGGAGCTGTTTTTT. The V and J genes are TRBV20-1 and TRBJ2-2, with 7 bases that match TRBD2. In germline, CDR1 is DFQATT, CDR2 SNEGSKA (reference sequence). The CDR3 length is 16 residues. The J segment lost 7 bases and the V segment lost 3 bases, leaving 14 bases of the junction unmatched.